This passage covers 9 T cell receptor beta chains from one sample sequenced in a study of blood T cells in healthy people across ages. Alongside a J-beta primer mix, a sample-barcoded 5' primer served in a second PCR lasting about 7 to 12 cycles. One entry per CDR3 protein results from TCRdb running MiXCR on the 5' RACE reads. The repertoire includes 1.5 million to 2 million distinct CDR3 sequences, roughly two fifths of them detected once, and roughly 23% sits in the top ten. Sequencing used blood. These receptors all come from a human donor in good health.

The chain joins TRBV7-9 to TRBJ1-4; maybe TRBD1 (5 bases). V lost 4 bases, J lost 11 bases, and 20 bases lay in between. This CDR3 is built from 15 residues. Germline V gene lookup returns CDR1 SEHNR and CDR2 FQNEAQ (reference sequence). CDR3 loop: CASSWGTDNLVKLFF. CDR3 coding DNA: TGTGCCAGCAGCTGGGGTACGGACAACCTGGTCAAACTGTTTTTT.

This clonotype was counted a few times. The chain couples TRBV7-9 to TRBJ2-1; TRBD1 aligns across 7 bases. J lost 8 bases, V lost 3 bases, and 7 bases had no gene match. Germline CDR1 SEHNR, CDR2 FQNEAQ (reference sequence). The CDR3 has 14 amino acids. The CDR3 loop reads CASSFMTGQDEQFF. The DNA of the CDR3 is TGTGCCAGCAGCTTTATGACAGGGCAGGATGAGCAGTTCTTC.

The chain has TRBV4-1 and TRBJ2-5; TRBD1 matches 8 bases. The CDR3 consists of 17 residues. CDR1 is MGHRA and CDR2 is YSYEKL in the germline V gene. J gave up 5 bases and V 5 bases, and 16 bases lay outside the gene matches. CDR3 residues: CASSDTFTATGGETQYF. The CDR3 bases are TGCGCCAGCAGCGATACCTTCACCGCTACAGGGGGGGAGACCCAGTACTTC.

The chain has TRBV28 and TRBJ2-1; no definite D call. The CDR3 covers 14 residues. CDR1 and CDR2 from the germline V gene are MDHEN and SYDVKM. V lost 2 bases, J lost 12 bases, and 17 bases lay in between. The CDR3 spells CASSLGNWVTPQFF. The DNA for the CDR3 is TGTGCCAGCAGTTTAGGGAATTGGGTGACCCCGCAGTTCTTC.

This clonotype appeared a few times. The rearrangement links TRBV20-1 to TRBJ2-5; D is possibly TRBD1 (5 bases). Germline CDR1 and CDR2: DFQATT and SNEGSKA (reference sequence). V lost 6 bases and J lost 2, with 22 bases in between. This CDR3 contains 16 residues. Written as DNA, the CDR3 is TGCAGTGCCAGACGCTTGAGACAGATCTTTCAAGAGACCCAGTACTTC. Translating gives CSARRLRQIFQETQYF.

This chain uses TRBV5-6 with TRBJ2-5; D uncertain. This CDR3 spans 13 amino acids. The V end was cut by 6 bases, the J end by 0 bases, with 9 bases between. The germline V gene has CDR1 SGHDT and CDR2 YYEEEE. The chain's CDR3 is CASNQQDQETQYF. The CDR3 DNA follows: TGTGCCAGCAATCAGCAGGACCAAGAGACCCAGTACTTC.

The chain carries TRBV20-1 and TRBJ2-3, with TRBD1 matching over 7 bases. Per the germline V gene, CDR1 is DFQATT and CDR2 is SNEGSKA (reference sequence). The trim removed 6 bases at V and 9 bases at J, leaving 9 bases unmatched. The CDR3 has 12 amino acids. CDR3 loop: CSANNQGDTQYF. In DNA form, the CDR3 reads TGCAGTGCCAACAACCAGGGGGACACGCAGTATTTT.

The rearrangement links TRBV7-2 to TRBJ1-1; possible D gene TRBD1, 5 bases. Germline CDR1 reads SGHTA; CDR2 reads FQGNSA. The CDR3 runs 14 residues. Trimming removed 6 bases from V and 0 bases from J, with 11 bases in between. The CDR3 bases are TGTGCCAGCAGTGGGGGTTACATGAACACTGAAGCTTTCTTT. Translated: CASSGGYMNTEAFF.

Ten or more counts support this clonotype. V and J are TRBV4-3 and TRBJ2-6; D is undetermined. V lost 1 base and J lost 0, with 7 bases in between. CDR3 length: 16 residues. CDR1 and CDR2 (germline): LGHNA, YSLEER. This CDR3 is CASSQVWRSGANVLTF. The DNA for the CDR3 is TGCGCCAGCAGCCAAGTGTGGCGCTCTGGGGCCAACGTCCTGACTTTC.